This section outlines one T cell receptor beta chain sequence together with its context. Its antigen remains undetermined. Per-base qualities were not stored, and no clone one base away is much larger. The entry originates in a study of cytotoxic CD8 clonotypes in ibrutinib-treated CLL (dated by TCRdb to the early 2020s). In the study overall: The cohort was composed of some twelve relapsed/refractory and around 14 treatment-naive patients; IGHV unmutated status was identified in 17 patients. On average, each sample yielded around 270,000 productive templates and about 100,000 productive rearrangements. Response samples were taken after a median of around 13 months on treatment, ranging from about 6 to 40 months. Cryopreserved peripheral blood mononuclear cells were obtained prior to treatment, at the time of response, and at either disease progression or sustained remission. Every remission and progressive disease sample was obtained while ibrutinib was still being received by the patients. Partial responses were observed in about 25 patients and complete responses in 2; after a median follow-up of 68 months, remission was maintained in about 15 patients and progression was observed in some twelve. Of the 70 to 100 people in the trial, about 25 had longitudinal samples available. Paper-wide results and their limitations: Public clonotypes were rare and either contracted or stayed stable during treatment, and the rise in clonality at ibrutinib response reflected the expansion of private clonotypes. At baseline, clonality was higher than in age-matched healthy donors and showed a strong correlation with circulating CD8+ T-cell counts. Lymph node repertoires were not examined, and the timing of sampling was not matched between patients in sustained remission and those whose disease progressed. Clonality rose at ibrutinib response, remained stable during sustained remission, and dropped back toward baseline at progression.

For TCR beta library preparation, approximately 2 micrograms of genomic DNA were isolated from cryopreserved PBMCs. Longitudinal blood samples from CLL patients on ibrutinib monotherapy were analyzed using high-throughput TCR beta sequencing. Patients were enrolled in a phase 2 open-label single-center ibrutinib monotherapy trial. Each clonotype received, on average, about 10x coverage in deep resolution sequencing performed on a MiSeq, where the target depth lay between 1 in 1 million and 1 in 200,000 T cells. The immunoSEQ hsTCRB Kit was used to generate TCR beta libraries. The study's own analysis went as follows. Data were analyzed with ImmunoSEQ Data Assistant and ImmunoSEQ Analyzer, with V, D and J genes assigned per IMGT definitions. Clonality, with values ranging from 0 to 1, was calculated as one minus the normalized Shannon entropy of productive rearrangement frequencies. Only overrepresented clonotypes making up at least 0.05% of the repertoire of each patient were included in the public clonotype analysis. More than ten repertoires from age-matched healthy donors, obtained from immuneACCESS, served as clonality controls. The table was pulled from immuneACCESS by TCRdb, which kept in-frame rearrangements only. Such tables lose some clones; where checked, under half of the loss comes from unresolved V genes, and the rest has no known cause. V and J calls and clone size are given by that table; D and trimming were obtained from the DNA. The sample table contains a few hundred thousand clones; only one count was recorded for 60% to 80% of them. The ten largest clones represent 6% to 6.5% of the sample.

The sequence was obtained from a human donor with chronic lymphocytic leukemia. Material: PBMCs, obtained after 36 months of ibrutinib treatment.

For the CDR3, the sequence is CASSLQTGLRETQYF. The DNA sequence follows: TGTGCCAGCAGCCTACAGACAGGGCTGAGGGAGACCCAGTACTTC. The rearrangement joined TRBV7-8 to TRBJ2-5; 7 nucleotides in the junction match TRBD1. CDR1 and CDR2, looked up from the germline V gene, are SGHVS and FQNEAQ. Reading from cysteine to phenylalanine, the CDR3 counts 15 amino acids. The retained sequence is limited to the CDR3, 45 bases, with the frame set at the first base. V is pruned by 5 bases and J by 5 bases, leaving 11 bases of the junction without a gene match.